This TCR beta chain was sequenced in a study of T cell clones after liver transplantation. Study observations and caveats: Conclusions were preliminary, with small, heterogeneous patient groups. Rather than being deleted, graft donor-reactive T cells may have moved into the graft.

The CDR3 contains 14 residues. Germline CDR1 is SGHVS and CDR2 is FQNEAQ. After removal of 5 bases from V and 4 bases from J, the junction contained 7 bases not matched to a gene. This table comes from immunoSEQ multiplex PCR, and its TCRdb copy is limited to in-frame clones, with some not included. The data contain about 99,000 clones, around four fifths of them singletons. About this clone itself: Its target is not known.

The chain links TRBV7-8 to TRBJ1-1; 7 nucleotides line up with TRBD1. Here the sequenced sample was CD4+ T cells from blood, taken before liver transplant. This clonotype was sampled from a human donor who received a liver transplant. CDR3 protein: CASSPGQKGTEAFF. For the CDR3, the DNA is TGTGCCAGCAGCCCGGGACAGAAGGGCACTGAAGCTTTCTTT.